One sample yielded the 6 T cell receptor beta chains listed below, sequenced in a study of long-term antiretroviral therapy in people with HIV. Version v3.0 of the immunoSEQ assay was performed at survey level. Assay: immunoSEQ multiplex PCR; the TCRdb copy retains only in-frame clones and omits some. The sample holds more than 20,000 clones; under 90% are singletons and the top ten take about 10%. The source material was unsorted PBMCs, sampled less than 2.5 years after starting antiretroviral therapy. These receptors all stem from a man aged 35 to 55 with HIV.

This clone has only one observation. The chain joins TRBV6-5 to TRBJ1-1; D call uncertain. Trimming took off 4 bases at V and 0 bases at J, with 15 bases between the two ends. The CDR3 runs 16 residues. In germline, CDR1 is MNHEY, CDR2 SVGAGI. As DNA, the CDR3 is TGTGCCAGCAGTTGGACCAGGCCTCCTATGAACACTGAAGCTTTCTTT. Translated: CASSWTRPPMNTEAFF.

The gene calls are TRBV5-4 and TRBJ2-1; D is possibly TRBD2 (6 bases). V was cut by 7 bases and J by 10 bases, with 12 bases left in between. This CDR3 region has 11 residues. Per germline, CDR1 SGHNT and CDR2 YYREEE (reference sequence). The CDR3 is CASGGAREQFF. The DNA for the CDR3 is TGTGCCAGCGGCGGGGCAAGGGAGCAGTTCTTC. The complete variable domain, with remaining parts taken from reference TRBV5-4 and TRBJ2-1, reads ETGVTQSPTHLIKTRGQQVTLRCSSQSGHNTVSWYQQALGQGPQFIFQYYREEENGRGNFPPRFSGLQFPNYSSELNVNALELDDSALYLCASGGAREQFFGPGTRLTVL.

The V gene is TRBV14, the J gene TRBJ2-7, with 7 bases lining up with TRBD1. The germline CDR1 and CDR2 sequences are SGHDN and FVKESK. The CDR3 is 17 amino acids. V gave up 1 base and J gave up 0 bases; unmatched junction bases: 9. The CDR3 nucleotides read TGTGCCAGCAGCCAAGGGGCCTCAGACAGGGCCTCCTACGAGCAGTACTTC. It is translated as CASSQGASDRASYEQYF.

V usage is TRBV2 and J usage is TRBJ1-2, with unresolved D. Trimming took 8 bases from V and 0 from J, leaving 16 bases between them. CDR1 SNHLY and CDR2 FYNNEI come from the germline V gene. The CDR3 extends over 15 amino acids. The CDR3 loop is CASPITAGTNYGYTF. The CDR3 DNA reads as TGTGCCAGCCCTATAACCGCGGGCACTAACTATGGCTACACCTTC.

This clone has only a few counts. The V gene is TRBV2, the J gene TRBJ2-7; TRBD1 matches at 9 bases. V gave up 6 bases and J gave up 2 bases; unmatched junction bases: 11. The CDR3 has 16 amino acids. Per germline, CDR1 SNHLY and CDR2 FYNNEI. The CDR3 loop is CASRVDRDREPYEQYF. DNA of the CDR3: TGTGCCAGCAGAGTTGACCGGGACAGGGAGCCCTACGAGCAGTACTTC.

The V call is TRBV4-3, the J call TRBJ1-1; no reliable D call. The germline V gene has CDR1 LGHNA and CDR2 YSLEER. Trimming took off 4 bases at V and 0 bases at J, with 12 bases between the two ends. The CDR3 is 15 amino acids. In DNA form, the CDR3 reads TGCGCCAGCAGCCCCGGACGGCCTATGAACACTGAAGCTTTCTTT. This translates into CASSPGRPMNTEAFF.